The rows below give T cell receptor beta chains drawn from one sample of a study of blood T cell repertoires in COVID-19. TCRdb's copy holds only in-frame clones and misses some; the assay was immunoSEQ multiplex PCR. The sample carries just over 300,000 clones, around 90% recorded once. Sequenced sample: PBMCs or T cells enriched from blood (not recorded which). Every receptor here comes from a woman between 18 and 29 years old who had recovered from COVID-19. CDR3s include the opening cysteine and the closing phenylalanine or tryptophan. Fields, in order: J gene, V gene, CDR3 protein.

J gene: TRBJ2-7
V gene: TRBV4-3
CDR3 protein: CASSARTGNEQYF

J gene: TRBJ1-6
V gene: TRBV5-1
CDR3 protein: CASSSDSSRNSPLHF

J gene: TRBJ2-1
V gene: TRBV28
CDR3 protein: CASSTSGTPNEQFF

J gene: TRBJ1-3
V gene: TRBV2
CDR3 protein: CASSASGNTIYF

J gene: TRBJ1-3
V gene: TRBV4-1
CDR3 protein: CASSQDPLRRRDYGNTIYF

J gene: TRBJ2-3
V gene: TRBV5-1
CDR3 protein: CASRGGDTQYF

J gene: TRBJ2-1
V gene: TRBV5-4
CDR3 protein: CASSLRREGEQFF

J gene: TRBJ2-7
V gene: TRBV4-2
CDR3 protein: CASSQVGDPTGQYF

J gene: TRBJ2-5
V gene: TRBV30
CDR3 protein: CASRQNQETQYF

J gene: TRBJ1-2
V gene: TRBV6-4
CDR3 protein: CASSPDGSYGYTF

J gene: TRBJ1-1
V gene: TRBV27
CDR3 protein: CASSYGGAGTEAFF

J gene: TRBJ1-2
V gene: TRBV5-6
CDR3 protein: CASSLWDRVDNYGYTF

J gene: TRBJ2-7
V gene: TRBV5-1
CDR3 protein: CASSNRFVSYEQYF

J gene: TRBJ2-1
V gene: TRBV19
CDR3 protein: CASSIVGYEQFF

J gene: TRBJ1-2
V gene: TRBV28
CDR3 protein: CASSSGQGYGYTF

J gene: TRBJ1-1
V gene: TRBV18
CDR3 protein: CASSPDRATEAFF

J gene: TRBJ2-2
V gene: TRBV10-3
CDR3 protein: CATGTSGGVRPAGELFF

J gene: TRBJ1-1
V gene: TRBV2
CDR3 protein: CASSDPTGFRLNTEAFF

J gene: TRBJ2-1
V gene: TRBV18
CDR3 protein: CASSPPWTSGGPTEQFF

J gene: TRBJ1-5
V gene: TRBV7-9
CDR3 protein: CASSPSGGQPQHF

J gene: TRBJ2-1
V gene: TRBV21-1
CDR3 protein: CASGAGLAFNEQFF

J gene: TRBJ2-7
V gene: TRBV5-1
CDR3 protein: CASSAGTGEGYEQYF

J gene: TRBJ1-2
V gene: TRBV29-1
CDR3 protein: CSAGQGATYGYTF

J gene: TRBJ2-2
V gene: TRBV7-6
CDR3 protein: CASSFQSGHTGELFF

J gene: TRBJ2-1
V gene: TRBV9
CDR3 protein: CASSVGGTPGYEQFF

J gene: TRBJ1-2
V gene: TRBV19
CDR3 protein: CASIGRGYGYTF

J gene: TRBJ2-1
V gene: TRBV7-6
CDR3 protein: CASSLAPGLAGGRDEQFF

J gene: TRBJ1-3
V gene: TRBV15
CDR3 protein: CATSRDRLAGGLGNTIYF

J gene: TRBJ1-5
V gene: TRBV4-2
CDR3 protein: CASSGLGSNQPQHF

J gene: TRBJ2-2
V gene: TRBV19
CDR3 protein: CASSPQFTGELFF

J gene: TRBJ2-6
V gene: TRBV5-1
CDR3 protein: CASSSGASGANVLTF

J gene: TRBJ1-1
V gene: TRBV10-3
CDR3 protein: CAISESRGEDTEAFF

J gene: TRBJ2-7
V gene: TRBV7-2
CDR3 protein: CASSLALAGNEQYF

J gene: TRBJ2-3
V gene: TRBV2
CDR3 protein: CASSAGGTDTQYF

J gene: TRBJ1-2
V gene: TRBV7-9
CDR3 protein: CASSLVGMDSRGYTF

J gene: TRBJ1-2
V gene: TRBV5-6
CDR3 protein: CASSRPNRGQAYGYTF

J gene: TRBJ1-1
V gene: TRBV28
CDR3 protein: CASKPRNTEAFF

J gene: TRBJ1-3
V gene: TRBV28
CDR3 protein: CASSPLTGSSGNTIYF

J gene: TRBJ2-7
V gene: TRBV30
CDR3 protein: CAWRVGYEQYF

J gene: TRBJ1-5
V gene: TRBV6-5
CDR3 protein: CASSRRGQDQPQHF

J gene: TRBJ2-3
V gene: TRBV11-1
CDR3 protein: CASSWSGGIETDTQYF

J gene: TRBJ2-5
V gene: TRBV5-1
CDR3 protein: CASSYGLAGEETQYF

J gene: TRBJ2-1
V gene: TRBV12-2
CDR3 protein: CASRLASLAIDEQFF

J gene: TRBJ1-6
V gene: TRBV27
CDR3 protein: CASSPTGVRYSPLHF

J gene: TRBJ2-2
V gene: TRBV7-2
CDR3 protein: CASSPDIANTGELFF

J gene: TRBJ1-1
V gene: TRBV7-3
CDR3 protein: CASRRQENTEAFF

J gene: TRBJ2-1
V gene: TRBV7-8
CDR3 protein: CASSLNEMNEQFF

J gene: TRBJ2-3
V gene: TRBV7-6
CDR3 protein: CASSPGTSLADTQYF

J gene: TRBJ1-2
V gene: TRBV11-2
CDR3 protein: CASSFPDDYYGYTF

J gene: TRBJ2-7
V gene: TRBV5-6
CDR3 protein: CASSLGLSRYEQYF

J gene: TRBJ1-6
V gene: TRBV10-3
CDR3 protein: CAISVGDRNNSPLHF

J gene: TRBJ1-1
V gene: TRBV6-5
CDR3 protein: CASKLQGAVNTEAFF

J gene: TRBJ2-7
V gene: TRBV6-1
CDR3 protein: CASSGGLAGGTISYEQYF

J gene: TRBJ1-2
V gene: TRBV20-1
CDR3 protein: CSASQGYGYTF

J gene: TRBJ2-7
V gene: TRBV4-2
CDR3 protein: CASSQEGHWDSSYEQYF